This is a list of T cell receptor beta chains from one sample in a study of Ad26.COV2.S vaccination and SARS-CoV-2 variants. Repertoires were generated with immunoSEQ multiplex PCR, while TCRdb's copy carries only in-frame clones and drops some. The sample records over 450,000 clones, about 88% being singletons. The starting material was peripheral blood, obtained in a trial of Ad26.COV2.S vaccine versus placebo. The receptor set was obtained from a person between 18 and 60 years old who received the Ad26.COV2.S COVID-19 vaccine or a placebo. CDR3s include the opening cysteine and the closing phenylalanine or tryptophan. D genes are given only for firm matches. Part of the rows lack a size; the others show once, few, many or a class for expanded clones.

>TRBV28|.|TRBJ1-2|.
CASSLWQATYGYTF
TGTGCCAGCAGTTTATGGCAGGCTACTTATGGCTACACCTTC
>TRBV27|.|TRBJ1-2|.
CASRPAGPRDNYGYTF
TGTGCCAGCAGACCTGCGGGGCCGAGAGATAACTATGGCTACACCTTC
>TRBV21-1|.|TRBJ2-7|.
CASPSRDRGFYEQYF
TGTGCCAGCCCCTCAAGGGACAGGGGATTCTACGAGCAGTACTTC
>TRBV5-4|.|TRBJ1-1|.
CASTFEGLDTEAFF
TGTGCCAGCACCTTCGAGGGTTTGGACACTGAAGCTTTCTTT
>TRBV5-8|TRBD1|TRBJ2-5|.
CASSPDRVGTQYF
TGTGCCAGCAGCCCCGACAGGGTGGGGACCCAGTACTTC
>TRBV18|.|TRBJ1-1|.
CASSPAIMNTEAFF
TGTGCCAGCTCACCGGCGATTATGAACACTGAAGCTTTCTTT
>TRBV4-1|TRBD1|TRBJ2-5|.
CASSQGKGGKETQYF
TGCGCCAGCAGCCAAGGTAAAGGGGGCAAAGAGACCCAGTACTTC
>TRBV5-4|TRBD1|TRBJ2-6|few
CASSPGGAGANVLTF
TGTGCCAGCAGCCCAGGGGGTGCTGGGGCCAACGTCCTGACTTTC
>TRBV9|.|TRBJ2-5|.
CASSKGGSTWETQYF
TGTGCCAGCAGCAAAGGCGGCTCAACCTGGGAGACCCAGTACTTC
>TRBV28|.|TRBJ1-1|.
CASSPPSLNTEAFF
TGTGCCAGCAGTCCTCCGTCCCTGAACACTGAAGCTTTCTTT
>TRBV7-9|.|TRBJ1-4|.
CASSPGGSINEKLFF
TGTGCCAGCAGCCCTGGCGGGTCCATTAATGAAAAACTGTTTTTT
>TRBV24-1|TRBD2|TRBJ2-3|.
CATSEYTGTRRDTQYF
TGTGCCACCAGTGAGTACACAGGGACTAGGAGAGATACGCAGTATTTT
>TRBV5-1|.|TRBJ1-1|.
CASSLALGSAAFF
TGCGCCAGCAGCTTGGCTTTGGGTTCGGCAGCTTTCTTT
>TRBV5-6|.|TRBJ2-5|.
CASSLPQGQETQYF
TGTGCCAGCAGCTTGCCCCAGGGGCAAGAGACCCAGTACTTC
>TRBV7-9|.|TRBJ1-1|.
CASSLDGDTEAFF
TGTGCCAGCAGCTTAGATGGGGACACTGAAGCTTTCTTT
>TRBV19|.|TRBJ1-5|.
CASSGQYSNQPQHF
TGTGCCAGTAGTGGCCAGTATAGCAATCAGCCCCAGCATTTT
>TRBV5-4|TRBD2|TRBJ2-1|once
CASSMTSGGADEQFF
TGTGCCAGCAGTATGACTAGCGGGGGGGCAGATGAGCAGTTCTTC
>TRBV28|.|TRBJ1-2|.
CASSFVSLYGYTF
TGTGCCAGCAGTTTTGTCAGTCTCTATGGCTACACCTTC
>TRBV6-5|.|TRBJ1-1|.
CASRDGGALNTEAFF
TGTGCCAGCAGAGATGGTGGGGCCTTGAACACTGAAGCTTTCTTT
>TRBV11-2|TRBD1|TRBJ2-1|.
CASSFRDSSYNEQFF
TGTGCCAGCAGCTTCCGGGACAGCTCCTACAATGAGCAGTTCTTC
>TRBV10-1|.|TRBJ2-1|.
CASSESRYGGQIF
TGCGCCAGCAGTGAGTCGAGGTACGGGGGCCAGATCTTC
>TRBV19|TRBD2|TRBJ2-5|.
CASSIGGGFRETQYF
TGTGCCAGTAGTATAGGGGGGGGTTTCCGAGAGACCCAGTACTTC
>TRBV4-1|TRBD2|TRBJ2-3|.
CASSQGRASGSSTDTQYF
TGCGCCAGCAGCCAAGGACGGGCTAGCGGAAGTAGCACAGATACGCAGTATTTT
>TRBV30|.|TRBJ1-2|.
CAWTGGGSRGYTF
TGTGCCTGGACCGGGGGTGGGAGTCGTGGCTACACCTTC
>TRBV12-3/TRBV12-4|.|TRBJ1-1|.
CASGDGPLRKAFF
TGTGCCAGCGGAGACGGACCCCTACGGAAAGCTTTCTTT
>TRBV11-2|TRBD1|TRBJ2-7|.
CASSAAGGREYF
TGTGCCAGCAGCGCCGCAGGGGGCCGGGAGTACTTC
>TRBV3-1/TRBV3-2|.|TRBJ2-2|.
CASSQDYAINTGELFF
TGTGCCAGCAGCCAAGATTATGCCATTAACACCGGGGAGCTGTTTTTT
>TRBV20-1|.|TRBJ1-4|.
CSASGSEKLFF
TGCAGTGCCTCGGGATCGGAAAAACTGTTTTTT
>TRBV15|.|TRBJ1-1|.
CATMAHTEAFF
TGTGCCACCATGGCCCACACTGAAGCTTTCTTT
>TRBV7-2|.|TRBJ2-5|.
CASSFSETQYF
TGTGCCAGCAGCTTCAGTGAGACCCAGTACTTC
>TRBV9|TRBD1|TRBJ1-4|.
CASSVTGGNEKLFF
TGTGCCAGCAGCGTGACAGGGGGAAATGAAAAACTGTTTTTT
>TRBV5-1|TRBD1|TRBJ1-2|.
CASSLARTGYGYTF
TGCGCCAGCAGCTTGGCCAGGACAGGGTATGGCTACACCTTC
>TRBV6-5|.|TRBJ1-1|.
CASTLGTDPLGRAFF
TGTGCCAGTACCCTAGGAACAGATCCTTTGGGTAGAGCTTTCTTT
>TRBV7-2|.|TRBJ1-2|.
CASSSNTGNYGYTF
TGTGCCAGCAGCTCAAACACAGGGAACTATGGCTACACCTTC
>TRBV2|.|TRBJ1-1|.
CASSDQGRTEAFF
TGTGCCAGCAGTGATCAAGGGCGCACTGAAGCTTTCTTT
>TRBV29-1|.|TRBJ1-1|.
CSVERQGGTEAFF
TGCAGCGTTGAACGGCAGGGTGGGACTGAAGCTTTCTTT
>TRBV6-6|TRBD2|TRBJ2-2|.
CASSYLASGPGELFF
TGTGCCAGCAGTTACTTGGCTAGCGGGCCCGGGGAGCTGTTTTTT
>TRBV7-6|.|TRBJ2-1|.
CASSLGGANEQFF
TGTGCCAGCAGCTTAGGGGGAGCCAATGAGCAGTTCTTC
>TRBV2|.|TRBJ2-7|once
CASSAARSYEQYF
TGTGCCAGCAGTGCGGCCAGGTCCTACGAGCAGTACTTC
>TRBV3-1/TRBV3-2|.|TRBJ1-1|once
CASSPGGWTEAFF
TGTGCCAGCAGCCCCGGAGGTTGGACTGAAGCTTTCTTT
>TRBV28|.|TRBJ1-1|.
CASSLNRDAEAFF
TGTGCCAGCAGCCTCAACAGGGACGCTGAAGCTTTCTTT
>TRBV3-1/TRBV3-2|TRBD1|TRBJ2-3|.
CASSPGPGQGTDTQYF
TGTGCCAGCAGCCCCGGGCCGGGACAGGGTACGGATACGCAGTATTTT
>TRBV19|.|TRBJ2-2|.
CASSIGSGTAGELFF
TGTGCCAGTAGTATTGGTAGCGGGACAGCCGGGGAGCTGTTTTTT
>TRBV6-2/TRBV6-3|.|TRBJ2-6|.
CASSYLAGPNSGGNVLTF
TGTGCCAGCAGTTACTTGGCAGGTCCTAACTCTGGCGGCAACGTCCTGACTTTC